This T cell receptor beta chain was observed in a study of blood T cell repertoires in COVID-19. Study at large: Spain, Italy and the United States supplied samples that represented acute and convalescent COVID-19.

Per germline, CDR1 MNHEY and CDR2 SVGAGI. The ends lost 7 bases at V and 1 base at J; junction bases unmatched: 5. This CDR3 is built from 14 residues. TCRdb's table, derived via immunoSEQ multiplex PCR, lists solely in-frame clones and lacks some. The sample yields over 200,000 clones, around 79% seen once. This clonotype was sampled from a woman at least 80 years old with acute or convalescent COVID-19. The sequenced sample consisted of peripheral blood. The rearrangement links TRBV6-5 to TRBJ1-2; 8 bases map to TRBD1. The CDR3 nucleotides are TGTGCCAGCACCCGGGACAGGAATAACTATGGCTACACCTTC. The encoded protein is CASTRDRNNYGYTF.